Sequencing of this T cell receptor (beta chain) was carried out in a study of shared clonotypes between healthy human individuals. In regard to this clone: The antigen is unknown. In the same sample, other DNA sequences code for this CDR3.

Germline lookup yields CDR1 SGDLS and CDR2 YYNGEE. V was cut by 0 bases and J by 0 bases, with 7 bases left in between. The CDR3 spans 16 residues. The study, taken as a whole, reports: Non-shared clonotypes had lower generation probabilities than clonotypes shared by all four sorted-subset donors. Clonotypes that were shared across a few donors made up about 4.5% of naive CD4 clonotypes. Only blood was sampled; tissue repertoires likely differ.

Using immunoSEQ multiplex PCR, the repertoire was profiled, and TCRdb retains in-frame clones only, with some absent. The repertoire includes some 2,100,000 clones, about 94% of them detected once, and around 0.13% sits in the top ten. The chain has TRBV9 and TRBJ2-6; D is ambiguous. This TCR was recovered from a man younger than 35 in good health. Sequenced: naive CD4+ T cells sorted from blood. Subset reported: CD45RA+ positively selected. DNA for the CDR3: TGTGCCAGCAGCGTAGGTGGAAGCTCTGGGGCCAACGTCCTGACTTTC. Translated: CASSVGGSSGANVLTF. Full variable domain (rest looked up from reference TRBV9 and TRBJ2-6): DSGVTQTPKHLITATGQRVTLRCSPRSGDLSVYWYQQSLDQGLQFLIQYYNGEERAKGNILERFSAQQFPDLHSELNLSSLELGDSALYFCASSVGGSSGANVLTFGAGSRLTVL.